One and the same sample provided the 21 T cell receptor beta chains below, sequenced in a study of T cell responses to AZD1222 COVID-19 vaccine. The assay was immunoSEQ multiplex PCR, and TCRdb's table has in-frame clones only and misses some. The table records 100,000 to 150,000 clones, roughly 85% of them present only once. The sample in question was peripheral blood, obtained 28 days after the second dose of the MenACWY control vaccine. All receptors come from an adult who received the MenACWY meningococcal vaccine as a control.

The table lists this clone with a count of one. V usage is TRBV7-2 and J usage is TRBJ2-1; 8 nucleotides line up with TRBD2. Per the germline V gene, CDR1 is SGHTA and CDR2 is FQGNSA. The CDR3 extends over 16 amino acids. The ends lost 5 bases at V and 8 bases at J; junction bases unmatched: 14. The CDR3 DNA sequence: TGTGCCAGCAGCCTTAATCTAGCGGGTGGTTTCTATGAGCAGTTCTTC. It specifies CASSLNLAGGFYEQFF.

In DNA, the CDR3 is TGTGCCAGCAGCAAAGCAGCGGGCCCCAGCACAGATACGCAGTATTTT. Its protein product is CASSKAAGPSTDTQYF. The chain uses TRBV21-1 and TRBJ2-3; TRBD2, the table's D call, was not compared with the DNA. TRBV21-1 corresponds to a pseudogene. This CDR3 has 16 residues.

This chain links TRBV11-2 with TRBJ1-6; D remains unclear. The CDR3 runs 15 residues. Germline CDR1 SGHAT, CDR2 FQNNGV. V lost 2 bases, J lost 6 bases, and 11 bases lay in between. CDR3: CASSLIAFVNSPLHF. The CDR3 DNA follows: TGTGCCAGCAGCTTAATCGCCTTCGTTAATTCACCCCTCCACTTT.

The chain carries TRBV9 and TRBJ2-1, with D unclear. Deletions cut 4 bases from V and 9 bases from J, with 8 bases between. Germline assignment: CDR1 SGDLS and CDR2 YYNGEE. The CDR3 consists of 11 residues. In DNA, the CDR3 is TGTGCCAGCAGCCCCCATCTTGAGCAGTTCTTC. Translation gives CASSPHLEQFF.

The count of this clone is one. The chain couples TRBV3-1 (or the pseudogene TRBV3-2) to TRBJ2-1; TRBD2 matches 7 bases. Germline CDR1 LGHDT, CDR2 YNNKEL (reference sequence). This CDR3 contains 17 residues. Trimming took 6 bases from V and 0 from J; bases not matched to a gene: 11. CDR3 bases: TGTGCCAGCAGGCACCTTTCTGGCGGGAGCTCCTACAATGAGCAGTTCTTC. Translation: CASRHLSGGSSYNEQFF.

The rearrangement links TRBV19 to TRBJ2-5, with TRBD1 matching over 8 bases. This CDR3 region has 17 residues. Germline CDR1 and CDR2: LNHDA and SQIVND (reference sequence). J lost 4 bases, V lost 5 bases, and 15 bases had no gene match. CDR3 protein: CASSRDRQRVLRETQYF. CDR3 in DNA: TGTGCCAGTAGTCGGGACAGGCAGCGGGTCCTCCGAGAGACCCAGTACTTC.

A single count supports this clone. The sample has other DNA sequences that encode this CDR3 too. The chain joins TRBV24-1 to TRBJ1-2; D is unclear. V lost 5 bases to trimming and J lost 4 bases, with 7 bases between them. The CDR3 contains 12 residues. Germline CDR1 and CDR2: KGHDR and SFDVKD. The CDR3 region is CATSVGSYGYTF. The CDR3 bases are TGTGCCACCAGTGTAGGGTCCTATGGCTACACCTTC.

This chain connects TRBV14 to TRBJ1-1; the match to TRBD1 covers 7 bases. The germline gives CDR1 SGHDN, CDR2 FVKESK. The CDR3 length is 15 residues. V trimming: 4 bases; J trimming: 0 bases; junction bases outside the gene matches: 5. CDR3 protein: CASSRLQGLNTEAFF. The DNA for the CDR3 is TGTGCCAGCAGCCGACTACAGGGGCTGAACACTGAAGCTTTCTTT.

The gene calls are TRBV6-6 and TRBJ2-6; D call uncertain. Germline CDR1 reads MNHNY; CDR2 reads SVGAGI (reference sequence). The CDR3 length is 12 residues. Between the trimmed V and J ends, which lost 7 bases and 0 bases, there was a span of 1 base. CDR3 in DNA: TGTGCCAGCATCTCTGGGGCCAACGTCCTGACTTTC. Amino acid sequence: CASISGANVLTF.

The J gene is TRBJ2-7, the V gene TRBV7-8; D is uncertain. CDR3 length equals 14 residues. Germline V gene sequence: CDR1 SGHVS, CDR2 FQNEAQ. V dropped 0 bases and J dropped 2 bases, with 8 bases sitting between them. The CDR3 region has the DNA TGTGCCAGCAGCTTAGCAGGGAACCCCTACGAGCAGTACTTC. Translation gives CASSLAGNPYEQYF.

The genes are TRBV2 and TRBJ1-4; 8 bases agree with TRBD1. CDR1 is SNHLY and CDR2 is FYNNEI in the germline V gene. Trimming at V came to 8 bases and at J to 4 bases, leaving 12 bases not matched to a gene. The CDR3 sequence is 16 residues long. CDR3 amino acids: CASGDRQGTINEKLFF. CDR3 nucleotide sequence: TGTGCCAGCGGCGACCGACAGGGGACGATTAATGAAAAACTGTTTTTT.

This clone was counted once. The chain uses TRBV14 and TRBJ1-2; possibly TRBD1 for D (5 bases). Trimming cost V 1 base and J 5 bases, with 11 bases left between them. The CDR3 is 14 amino acids. Looked up from germline, CDR1 is SGHDN and CDR2 is FVKESK. CDR3 coding DNA: TGTGCCAGCAGCCAAGTGGGCAGGGAATATGGCTACACCTTC. Protein: CASSQVGREYGYTF.

The chain has TRBV19 and TRBJ1-2; D is ambiguous. Germline V gene lookup returns CDR1 LNHDA and CDR2 SQIVND (reference sequence). V lost 3 bases to trimming and J lost 4 bases, with 15 bases between them. The length of the CDR3 is 15 residues. The CDR3 DNA sequence: TGTGCCAGTAGTATCTCCCCCCGGGATGTCTATGGCTACACCTTC. This encodes CASSISPRDVYGYTF. Looking up the rest from reference TRBV19 and TRBJ1-2 gives the full variable domain: DGGITQSPKYLFRKEGQNVTLSCEQNLNHDAMYWYRQDPGQGLRLIYYSQIVNDFQKGDIAEGYSVSREKKESFPLTVTSAQKNPTAFYLCASSISPRDVYGYTFGSGTRLTVV.

The chain links TRBV11-3 to TRBJ1-1; no reliable D call. The CDR3 has 14 amino acids. V was pared by 4 bases and J by 7 bases, with 16 bases between. The V gene's germline CDR1 is SGHNT and CDR2 YENEEA. The CDR3 loop reads CASSSVRRSIEAFF. CDR3 nucleotide sequence: TGTGCCAGCAGCTCGGTTCGTAGGTCGATTGAAGCTTTCTTT. Full variable domain (rest looked up from reference TRBV11-3 and TRBJ1-1): EAGVVQSPRYKIIEKKQPVAFWCNPISGHNTLYWYLQNLGQGPELLIRYENEEAVDDSQLPKDRFSAERLKGVDSTLKIQPAELGDSAVYLCASSSVRRSIEAFFGQGTRLTVV.

The chain couples TRBV3-1 (or the pseudogene TRBV3-2) to TRBJ2-3, with 7 bases aligning to TRBD1. The V gene end was trimmed by 4 bases and the J gene end by 2 bases; junction bases not matched to a gene: 6. CDR3 size: 15 residues. Per germline, CDR1 LGHDT and CDR2 YNNKEL (reference sequence). The CDR3 here is CASSRGTAATDTQYF. CDR3 DNA sequence: TGTGCCAGCAGCCGTGGGACAGCTGCCACAGATACGCAGTATTTT.

The chain carries TRBV6-1 and TRBJ2-6; D ambiguous. The CDR3 spans 15 residues. Between the trimmed V and J ends, which lost 0 bases and 0 bases, there was a span of 3 bases. Germline V gene lookup returns CDR1 MNHNS and CDR2 SASEGT. CDR3 sequence (DNA): TGTGCCAGCAGTGAAGCCATCTCTGGGGCCAACGTCCTGACTTTC. This encodes CASSEAISGANVLTF.

The chain carries TRBV13 and TRBJ2-1; 10 nucleotides align to TRBD2. The CDR3 has 18 amino acids. From germline, CDR1 is PRHDT and CDR2 FYEKMQ (reference sequence). With 5 bases clipped from V and 5 bases from J, the junction kept 15 bases outside the gene matches. DNA of the CDR3: TGTGCCAGCAGCCAAAATCCCCCTCTAGCGGGGGAAAACAATGAGCAGTTCTTC. It specifies CASSQNPPLAGENNEQFF.

This clone was recorded only once. The chain combines TRBV7-2 with TRBJ1-6, with 9 bases aligning to TRBD1. This CDR3 has 15 residues. V lost 5 bases, J lost 6 bases, and 5 bases stayed unmatched. CDR1 and CDR2 from the germline V gene are SGHTA and FQGNSA. The CDR3 reads CASSPMTGGNSPLHF. The DNA for the CDR3 is TGTGCCAGCAGCCCAATGACAGGGGGTAATTCACCCCTCCACTTT.

The chain is built from TRBV6-5 and TRBJ1-3; TRBD1 aligns across 7 bases. V gave up 10 bases and J gave up 2 bases; unmatched junction bases: 5. CDR3 length equals 13 residues. The V gene's germline CDR1 is MNHEY and CDR2 SVGAGI. CDR3 bases: TGTGCCACCACAAGGGGGCCTGGAAACACCATATATTTT. This encodes CATTRGPGNTIYF.

The chain combines TRBV24-1 with TRBJ2-1, with 9 positions matching TRBD2. The CDR3 has 17 residues. CDR1 and CDR2 (germline): KGHDR, SFDVKD. V shed 3 bases, J shed 0 bases, and the junction held 5 bases outside the gene matches. CDR3 in amino acids: CATSDRLAASSYNEQFF. For the CDR3, the DNA is TGTGCCACCAGTGATCGACTAGCGGCGAGCTCCTACAATGAGCAGTTCTTC.

The chain joins TRBV29-1 to TRBJ2-7; 8 positions match TRBD1. J gave up 3 bases and V 4 bases, and 2 bases lay outside the gene matches. The CDR3 sequence is 12 residues long. Per the germline V gene, CDR1 is SQVTM and CDR2 is ANQGSEA. The CDR3 nucleotides are TGCAGCGTTGGGGACAGGAACTACGAGCAGTACTTC. It codes for CSVGDRNYEQYF.